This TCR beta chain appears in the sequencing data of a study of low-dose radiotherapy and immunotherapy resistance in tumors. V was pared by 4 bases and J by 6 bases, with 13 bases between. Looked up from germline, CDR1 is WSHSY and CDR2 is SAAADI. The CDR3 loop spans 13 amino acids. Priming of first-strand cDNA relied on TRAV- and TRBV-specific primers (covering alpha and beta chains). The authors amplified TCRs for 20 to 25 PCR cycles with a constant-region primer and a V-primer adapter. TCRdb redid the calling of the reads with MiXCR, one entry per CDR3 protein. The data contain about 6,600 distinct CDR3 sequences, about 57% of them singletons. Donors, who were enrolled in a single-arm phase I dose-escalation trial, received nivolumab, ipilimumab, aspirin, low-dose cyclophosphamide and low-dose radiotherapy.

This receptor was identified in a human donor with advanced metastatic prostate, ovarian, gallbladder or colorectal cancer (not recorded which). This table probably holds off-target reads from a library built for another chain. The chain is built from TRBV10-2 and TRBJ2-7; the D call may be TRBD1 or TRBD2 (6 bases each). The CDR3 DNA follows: TGCGCCAGCAGTGGTAACGGGGGCCGCGAGCAGTACTTC. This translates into CASSGNGGREQYF.